The 16 T cell receptor beta chains below come from one sample, sequenced in a study of cytomegalovirus exposure and HLA in healthy donors. PCR was performed using 60 Vbeta and 13 Jbeta primers. Sequencing was performed with immunoSEQ multiplex PCR; in TCRdb, only in-frame clones are kept and a portion is missing. The sample consists of approximately 160,000 clones, about 80% of them appearing once. Sequencing input: PBMCs. These receptors were obtained from a woman aged 50 to 65 in good health and CMV-seropositive.

This chain links TRBV7-9 with TRBJ2-1; D possibly corresponds to TRBD1 (6 bases). Trimming removed 1 base at V and 4 bases at J, with 11 bases between. The CDR3 length is 15 residues. CDR1 is SEHNR, CDR2 FQNEAQ, per germline (reference sequence). The CDR3 DNA follows: TGTGCCAGCAGCTTAGGGACAGTTCGTTACAATGAGCAGTTCTTC. This sequence encodes CASSLGTVRYNEQFF.

The rearrangement links TRBV27 to TRBJ1-6; the D is unclear. Germline values: CDR1 MNHEY, CDR2 SMNVEV (reference sequence). CDR3 size: 17 residues. With 4 bases removed from V and 3 bases from J, the gap between germline ends came to 16 bases. For the CDR3, the DNA is TGTGCCAGCAGTTCACGACTCAATTCGCTCTATAATTCACCCCTCCACTTT. It encodes CASSSRLNSLYNSPLHF.

V usage is TRBV6-1 and J usage is TRBJ1-3; a weak D match, TRBD1 (5 bases). From germline, CDR1 is MNHNS and CDR2 SASEGT. V was trimmed by 5 bases and J by 0 bases, leaving 11 bases between them. The CDR3 is 15 residues long. CDR3 residues: CASSPSDSSGNTIYF. The DNA of the CDR3 is TGTGCCAGCAGTCCTTCCGACAGCTCTGGAAACACCATATATTTT.

The chain recombines TRBV9 with TRBJ2-2; D is unresolved. The germline V gene encodes CDR1 SGDLS and CDR2 YYNGEE. Trimming took off 5 bases at V and 7 bases at J, with 9 bases between the two ends. This CDR3 has 12 amino acids. The CDR3 nucleotides read TGTGCCAGCAGTTTCGCGAGCGGGGAGCTGTTTTTT. It is translated as CASSFASGELFF. The full variable domain, rest sourced from reference TRBV9 and TRBJ2-2, is DSGVTQTPKHLITATGQRVTLRCSPRSGDLSVYWYQQSLDQGLQFLIQYYNGEERAKGNILERFSAQQFPDLHSELNLSSLELGDSALYFCASSFASGELFFGEGSRLTVL.

V usage is TRBV28 and J usage is TRBJ2-7, with TRBD1 identical over 9 bases. The CDR3 is 15 amino acids. V lost 3 bases and J lost 1; bases outside the gene matches: 4. Germline values: CDR1 MDHEN, CDR2 SYDVKM. DNA of the CDR3: TGTGCCAGCAGTTTTGGCGGGACAGGGTCCTACGAGCAGTACTTC. It translates to CASSFGGTGSYEQYF. Combining the CDR3 with reference TRBV28 and TRBJ2-7 gives the whole variable domain DVKVTQSSRYLVKRTGEKVFLECVQDMDHENMFWYRQDPGLGLRLIYFSYDVKMKEKGDIPEGYSVSREKKERFSLILESASTNQTSMYLCASSFGGTGSYEQYFGPGTRLTVT.

Written as DNA, the CDR3 is TGTGCCATCATGCTAGCGGGGGGCCCCCTTAACCAAGAGACCCAGTACTTC. Translation: CAIMLAGGPLNQETQYF. J is TRBJ2-5 and V is TRBV10-3; 11 bases map to TRBD2. Per germline, CDR1 ENHRY and CDR2 SYGVKD. Losses at the gene ends were 7 bases for V and 0 bases for J; bases not matched to a gene: 10. This CDR3 region has 17 residues.

This chain connects TRBV7-9 to TRBJ1-1; D may be TRBD1 (6 bases). Germline CDR1 reads SEHNR; CDR2 reads FQNEAQ (reference sequence). Trimming cost V 4 bases and J 7 bases, with 7 bases left between them. The CDR3 extends over 11 amino acids. The CDR3 DNA reads TGTGCCAGCAGCTGGACAGATGAAGCTTTCTTT. Its translation is CASSWTDEAFF. Supplemented by reference TRBV7-9 and TRBJ1-1, the full variable domain reads DTGVSQNPRHKITKRGQNVTFRCDPISEHNRLYWYRQTLGQGPEFLTYFQNEAQLEKSRLLSDRFSAERPKGSFSTLEIQRTEQGDSAMYLCASSWTDEAFFGQGTRLTVV.

The rearrangement uses TRBV19 and TRBJ1-6; D perhaps matches TRBD1 (6 bases). The V end was cut by 3 bases, the J end by 4 bases, with 10 bases between. This CDR3 has 15 amino acids. CDR1 and CDR2 (germline): LNHDA, SQIVND (reference sequence). The CDR3 coding sequence is TGTGCCAGTAGTATGAGTCAGGGGTATAATTCACCCCTCCACTTT. Translated, it gives CASSMSQGYNSPLHF.

The rearrangement links TRBV7-9 to TRBJ2-5, with 7 bases fitting TRBD1. CDR3 length equals 17 residues. The ends lost 1 base at V and 7 bases at J; junction bases unmatched: 15. Germline loops: CDR1 SEHNR, CDR2 FQNEAQ (reference sequence). CDR3 sequence: CASSLDKGARKGATQYF. The CDR3 DNA is TGTGCCAGCAGCTTAGACAAGGGGGCAAGAAAGGGTGCGACCCAGTACTTC.

The chain links TRBV27 to TRBJ2-5; 7 bases agree with TRBD1. The CDR3 has 14 amino acids. V dropped 6 bases and J dropped 2; count of bases not matched to a gene: 6. Per the germline V gene, CDR1 is MNHEY and CDR2 is SMNVEV (reference sequence). CDR3 in DNA: TGTGCCAGCAGGATCCAGGGGGTACAAGAGACCCAGTACTTC. Translating it yields CASRIQGVQETQYF.

The genes are TRBV6-1 and TRBJ1-5; 11 bases match TRBD1. V dropped 6 bases and J dropped 4; count of bases not matched to a gene: 5. The V gene's germline CDR1 is MNHNS and CDR2 SASEGT. The CDR3 has 15 amino acids. The CDR3 protein is CASRPGQGDNQPQHF. The DNA of the CDR3 is TGTGCCAGCAGGCCGGGACAGGGGGATAATCAGCCCCAGCATTTT.

J is TRBJ2-3 and V is TRBV18; 9 bases agree with TRBD2. The CDR3 spans 17 residues. CDR1 and CDR2 (germline): KGHSH, LQKENI. J gave up 2 bases and V 2 bases, and 8 bases lay outside the gene matches. CDR3 loop: CASSPSQRGAYTDTQYF. The CDR3, as DNA: TGTGCCAGCTCACCATCTCAGCGGGGGGCCTACACAGATACGCAGTATTTT.

This sequence joins TRBV4-2 and TRBJ1-5, with a weak D call TRBD1 (5 bases). Germline values: CDR1 LGHNA, CDR2 YNFKEQ. The CDR3 covers 15 residues. Trimming took off 4 bases at V and 2 bases at J, with 12 bases between the two ends. CDR3 residues: CASSRYRGGNQPQHF. CDR3 nucleotide sequence: TGTGCCAGCAGCCGCTACCGGGGGGGCAATCAGCCCCAGCATTTT.

The chain recombines TRBV30 with TRBJ1-5; D remains ambiguous. V lost 5 bases to trimming and J lost 7 bases, with 15 bases between them. This CDR3 spans 13 amino acids. CDR1 GTSNPN and CDR2 SVGIG come from the germline V gene (reference sequence). The CDR3 DNA reads TGTGCCTGGTGTAGCGGGGTTGGGCAGCCCCAGCATTTT. This gives the protein CAWCSGVGQPQHF.

This sequence joins TRBV5-1 and TRBJ2-7; 11 bases are shared with TRBD2. V dropped 3 bases and J dropped 6; count of bases not matched to a gene: 8. Germline V gene sequence: CDR1 SGHRS, CDR2 YFSETQ. This CDR3 is 15 amino acids long. The CDR3 nucleotides read TGCGCCAGCAGCTCCTTAGCGGGGGGGCCTGCCGAGCAGTACTTC. The encoded protein is CASSSLAGGPAEQYF.

The V and J genes are TRBV28 and TRBJ2-3; TRBD1 matches 7 bases. Germline CDR1 MDHEN, CDR2 SYDVKM. The CDR3 extends over 16 amino acids. The ends lost 3 bases at V and 4 bases at J; junction bases unmatched: 10. The CDR3 bases are TGTGCCAGCAGTTTTTCGAGACAGGGTTCTTCAGATACGCAGTATTTT. It encodes CASSFSRQGSSDTQYF.